Given below is one T cell receptor (beta chain) in context. The data originate from a study of cytomegalovirus exposure and HLA in healthy donors. With 60 Vbeta and 13 Jbeta primers, the PCR was carried out. Assay: immunoSEQ multiplex PCR; the TCRdb copy retains only in-frame clones and omits some. The sample includes a few hundred thousand clones, approximately 80% of them seen just once. There are 16 residues in the CDR3. The V and J ends lost 5 bases and 0 bases respectively, with 14 bases between them. Germline lookup yields CDR1 LNHDA and CDR2 SQIVND (reference sequence). This receptor was identified in a girl aged 5 to 17 in good health and CMV-seronegative. The sample taken for sequencing was PBMCs. This chain joins TRBV19 and TRBJ1-5; D gene unclear. The DNA of the CDR3 is TGTGCCAGTAGTCCCCGCCCAACAGATAGCAATCAGCCCCAGCATTTT. It yields the protein CASSPRPTDSNQPQHF. The variable domain in full, with the rest retrieved from reference TRBV19 and TRBJ1-5, is DGGITQSPKYLFRKEGQNVTLSCEQNLNHDAMYWYRQDPGQGLRLIYYSQIVNDFQKGDIAEGYSVSREKKESFPLTVTSAQKNPTAFYLCASSPRPTDSNQPQHFGDGTRLSIL.